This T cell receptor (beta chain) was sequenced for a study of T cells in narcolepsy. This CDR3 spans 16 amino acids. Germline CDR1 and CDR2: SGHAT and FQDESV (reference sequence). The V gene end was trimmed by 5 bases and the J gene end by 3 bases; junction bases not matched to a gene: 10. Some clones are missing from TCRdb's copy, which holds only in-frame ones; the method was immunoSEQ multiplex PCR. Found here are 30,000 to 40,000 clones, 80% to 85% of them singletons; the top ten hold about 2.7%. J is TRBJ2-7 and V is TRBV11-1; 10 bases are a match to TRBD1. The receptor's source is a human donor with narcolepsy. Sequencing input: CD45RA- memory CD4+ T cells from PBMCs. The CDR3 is CASSPSGTGDRYEQYF. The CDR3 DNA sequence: TGTGCCAGCAGCCCAAGCGGGACAGGGGATCGCTACGAGCAGTACTTC.